These 2 T cell receptor beta chains originate from one sample sequenced in a study of CD8 T cells in ankylosing spondylitis (dated by TCRdb to the late 2010s). Receptors were amplified or captured by 5' RACE. Reads for this sample came from an Illumina HiSeq 2500. The public reads were quality trimmed at Q25 with fastp and then assembled into clones with MiXCR by TCRdb, keeping productive beta chains. CDR3 protein duplicates are merged, each entry listing the most common genes and DNA. Present in this sample are 300,000 to 350,000 distinct CDR3 sequences, less than 25% of which were seen just once. The top ten hold about 4% of the sample. The sequencing input was blood, either unsorted or a sorted T cell fraction (not recorded which). The receptor source for this set is a female donor with ankylosing spondylitis or in good health (not recorded which).

This clonotype was found a few times. V usage is TRBV25-1 and J usage is TRBJ2-2, with 10 nucleotides matching TRBD1. The V gene end was trimmed by 6 bases and the J gene end by 7 bases; junction bases not matched to a gene: 8. The CDR3 extends over 15 amino acids. Germline V lookup: CDR1 MGHDK, CDR2 SYGVNS. CDR3 loop: CASSHRDRGIGELFF. The CDR3 DNA sequence: TGTGCCAGCAGCCACCGGGACAGGGGTATCGGGGAGCTGTTTTTT.

The chain uses TRBV12-3 or TRBV12-4 and TRBJ1-1; D might be TRBD1 (6 bases). V lost 8 bases and J 3 bases, leaving 13 bases between the germline ends. The CDR3 is 13 residues long. The CDR3 DNA is TGTGCCAGCGCTTTACAGGGTTACACTGAAGCTTTCTTT. Its protein is CASALQGYTEAFF.